What follows describes a single TCR beta chain. These data belong to a study of T cell changes during pregnancy in multiple sclerosis. Generated by immunoSEQ multiplex PCR, the TCRdb table keeps only in-frame clones and is missing some. The sample yields about 34,000 clones, 80% to 90% seen once. From germline, CDR1 is SGHRS and CDR2 YFSETQ. This CDR3 spans 14 amino acids. With 0 bases removed from V and 1 base from J, the gap between germline ends came to 7 bases. The specimen was CD8+ T cells from peripheral blood mononuclear cells, collected in the third trimester of pregnancy. This sequence was found in a female donor with multiple sclerosis, enrolled in a pregnancy study. The chain is built from TRBV5-1 and TRBJ1-2; D not resolved. CDR3 coding DNA: TGCGCCAGCAGCTTGGGAAAACTTAACTATGGCTACACCTTC. Translated: CASSLGKLNYGYTF.